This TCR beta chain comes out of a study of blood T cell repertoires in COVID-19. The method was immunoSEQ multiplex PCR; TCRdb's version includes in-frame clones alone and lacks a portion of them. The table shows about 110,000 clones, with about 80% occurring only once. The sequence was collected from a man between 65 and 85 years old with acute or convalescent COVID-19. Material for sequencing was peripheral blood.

Here the CDR3 reads CASRLQGIRNEQYF. CDR3 nucleotides: TGTGCCAGCAGACTACAGGGGATCCGGAACGAGCAGTACTTC. The J gene is TRBJ2-7, the V gene TRBV7-8, with TRBD1 matching 7 bases. The CDR3 consists of 14 residues. V was pared by 6 bases and J by 5 bases, with 10 bases of the junction left unmatched. Germline V gene sequence: CDR1 SGHVS, CDR2 FQNEAQ. The complete variable domain, with remaining parts taken from reference TRBV7-8 and TRBJ2-7, reads GAGVSQSPRYKVAKRGQDVALRCDPISGHVSLFWYQQALGQGPEFLTYFQNEAQLDKSGLPSDRFFAERPEGSVSTLKIQRTQQEDSAVYLCASRLQGIRNEQYFGPGTRLTVT.